Shown below are 19 T cell receptor beta chains from a single sample sequenced in a study of T cell responses to AZD1222 COVID-19 vaccine. Assay: immunoSEQ multiplex PCR; the TCRdb copy retains only in-frame clones and omits some. This table holds some 150,000 clones, approximately 86% found once. The material sequenced was peripheral blood, taken 28 days after the second dose of the MenACWY control vaccine. Every receptor here comes from an adult who received the MenACWY meningococcal vaccine as a control.

V usage is TRBV5-1 and J usage is TRBJ1-5; tentatively, D is TRBD1 (6 bases). The CDR3 is made up of 15 amino acids. Germline CDR1 and CDR2: SGHRS and YFSETQ. Between the trimmed V and J ends, which lost 3 bases and 6 bases, there was a span of 16 bases. The CDR3 region is CASSSGGGGSQPQHF. CDR3 DNA sequence: TGCGCCAGCAGCTCGGGAGGGGGGGGCAGTCAGCCCCAGCATTTT.

This clone was recorded once. V is TRBV29-1 and J is TRBJ1-1, with D unclear. CDR1 and CDR2 (germline): SQVTM, ANQGSEA. Trimming took 4 bases from V and 2 from J, leaving 11 bases between them. CDR3 length: 13 amino acids. The CDR3 loop reads CSVGSGINTEAFF. CDR3 bases: TGCAGCGTTGGATCTGGTATCAACACTGAAGCTTTCTTT.

In its sample, this clone was seen a few times. The V gene is TRBV6-5, the J gene TRBJ2-3; 11 nucleotides line up with TRBD2. After removal of 3 bases from V and 3 bases from J, the junction contained 5 bases not matched to a gene. The CDR3 is 16 amino acids. The germline V gene has CDR1 MNHEY and CDR2 SVGAGI. This chain's CDR3 is CASSYDSGGATDTQYF. CDR3 DNA sequence: TGTGCCAGCAGTTATGATAGCGGGGGGGCAACAGATACGCAGTATTTT.

The gene calls are TRBV5-1 and TRBJ2-6; D gene uncertain. V shed 0 bases and J shed 0 bases, with 7 bases lying between them. Looked up from germline, CDR1 is SGHRS and CDR2 is YFSETQ. The CDR3 contains 16 residues. This CDR3 reads CASSLAATSGANVLTF. CDR3 in DNA: TGCGCCAGCAGCTTGGCAGCCACCTCTGGGGCCAACGTCCTGACTTTC.

This clone came up once. The chain joins TRBV28 to TRBJ2-7, with a weak D call TRBD1 (6 bases). The V gene's germline CDR1 is MDHEN and CDR2 SYDVKM. Trimming took off 6 bases at V and 2 bases at J, with 14 bases between the two ends. This CDR3 has 14 amino acids. The CDR3 reads CASRPRGQTYEQYF. In DNA form, the CDR3 reads TGTGCCAGCAGACCTCGCGGACAGACCTACGAGCAGTACTTC.

This chain links TRBV5-1 with TRBJ1-1, with 9 bases lining up with TRBD1. The V and J ends lost 3 bases and 1 base, in that order; junction bases with no gene match: 10. The germline V gene encodes CDR1 SGHRS and CDR2 YFSETQ. There are 17 residues in the CDR3. For the CDR3, the DNA is TGCGCCAGCAGCTCCCGTCCAGACAGGGGGAAGAACACTGAAGCTTTCTTT. Residues: CASSSRPDRGKNTEAFF.

This clone was recorded a few times. The gene calls are TRBV11-2 and TRBJ1-2; the D gene is possibly TRBD1 (5 bases). V lost 0 bases and J 5 bases, leaving 10 bases between the germline ends. The germline CDR1 and CDR2 sequences are SGHAT and FQNNGV. The CDR3 has 14 amino acids. In DNA form, the CDR3 reads TGTGCCAGCAGCTTAGACGGGGCAGATTATGGCTACACCTTC. Amino acid sequence: CASSLDGADYGYTF.

V gene TRBV18 combines with J gene TRBJ1-3; D may be TRBD1 (6 bases). V was clipped by 2 bases and J by 3 bases, with 17 bases between them. Germline V CDR1 and CDR2: KGHSH, LQKENI. This CDR3 comprises 17 residues. The CDR3 DNA sequence: TGTGCCAGCTCACCAAACCGACAGGCGACTATTGGAAACACCATATATTTT. Encoded protein: CASSPNRQATIGNTIYF.

This clone was detected once. The rearrangement links TRBV6-5 to TRBJ1-1; D gene ambiguous. CDR1 is MNHEY and CDR2 is SVGAGI in the germline V gene. Trimming took 6 bases from V and 4 from J, leaving 12 bases between them. The CDR3 totals 13 residues. The CDR3: CASSLTGSTEAFF. The CDR3 DNA reads as TGTGCCAGCAGCCTTACTGGCAGCACTGAAGCTTTCTTT.

The chain links TRBV7-2 to TRBJ2-7; D is tentatively TRBD1 or TRBD2 (5 bases each). V lost 7 bases to trimming and J lost 0 bases, with 13 bases between them. This CDR3 has 14 amino acids. Germline V gene lookup returns CDR1 SGHTA and CDR2 FQGNSA. In DNA, the CDR3 is TGTGCCAGCAAGCCGAGGGACGGCTCCTACGAGCAGTACTTC. Protein: CASKPRDGSYEQYF.

Note on this clone: Other DNA sequences in this sample translate to the same CDR3. This chain links TRBV6-5 with TRBJ2-3, with D unresolved. The CDR3 is 15 residues long. Germline CDR1 reads MNHEY; CDR2 reads SVGAGI. The ends were cut back, 6 bases at V and 0 bases at J, with 13 bases in the middle. CDR3 sequence: CASSPAETSTDTQYF. DNA of the CDR3: TGTGCCAGCAGCCCGGCGGAGACTAGCACAGATACGCAGTATTTT.

The CDR3, as DNA: TGTGCCTGGGAGGAACAGGGGGTTAATGGCTACACCTTC. Residues: CAWEEQGVNGYTF. The chain is built from TRBV30 and TRBJ1-2; 8 bases map to TRBD1. The V segment lost 5 bases and the J segment 6 bases; nucleotides outside the gene matches: 8. The CDR3 extends over 13 amino acids. CDR1 GTSNPN and CDR2 SVGIG come from the germline V gene (reference sequence).

CDR3 region: CASSLGLGADTQYF. The CDR3 nucleotides read TGTGCCAGCAGCTTAGGTTTGGGGGCAGATACGCAGTATTTT. This chain connects TRBV11-2 to TRBJ2-3; either TRBD1 or TRBD2 may supply D (5 bases each). This CDR3 has 14 amino acids. Germline V lookup: CDR1 SGHAT, CDR2 FQNNGV. Trimming left V 1 base short and J 4 bases short, with 9 bases between.

The chain employs TRBV6-5 and TRBJ1-2; a weak D match, TRBD1 (5 bases). V lost 0 bases and J 7 bases, leaving 12 bases between the germline ends. The CDR3 runs to 14 residues. Germline V gives CDR1 MNHEY, CDR2 SVGAGI. CDR3 residues: CASSYSLGVGGYTF. The CDR3 DNA is TGTGCCAGCAGTTACTCTTTGGGGGTGGGTGGCTACACCTTC.

V and J are TRBV19 and TRBJ1-2, with TRBD1 matching 8 bases. CDR1 and CDR2 (germline): LNHDA, SQIVND (reference sequence). The junction had 4 bases not matched to a gene; V was cut back by 3 bases and J by 7 bases. The CDR3 length is 13 residues. CDR3 sequence reads: CASSIDRGGGYTF. The CDR3 DNA reads TGTGCCAGTAGTATTGACAGGGGCGGTGGCTACACCTTC.

The chain carries TRBV12-3 or TRBV12-4 and TRBJ2-1, with no clear D. V was cut by 5 bases and J by 14 bases, with 19 bases left in between. This CDR3 is built from 13 residues. The CDR3 region is CASSPQSYRSKFF. The CDR3 DNA reads TGTGCCAGCAGTCCACAAAGTTATCGCTCCAAGTTCTTC.

The genes are TRBV6-5 and TRBJ1-2; D remains ambiguous. Trimming stripped 0 bases from V and 4 bases from J, with 12 bases between. CDR3 length: 15 residues. Germline V gene lookup returns CDR1 MNHEY and CDR2 SVGAGI. This CDR3 is CASSYSKQKPYGYTF. The CDR3 region has the DNA TGTGCCAGCAGTTACTCGAAACAGAAACCCTATGGCTACACCTTC.

This clone was observed once. This chain joins TRBV7-2 and TRBJ1-2; 10 bases are a match to TRBD1. The CDR3 is 17 amino acids. Trimming at V came to 0 bases and at J to 7 bases, leaving 11 bases not matched to a gene. Germline-derived CDR1 and CDR2 are SGHTA and FQGNSA. CDR3 region: CASSLAMIRTGGLGYTF. The CDR3 DNA sequence: TGTGCCAGCAGCTTAGCGATGATTCGGACAGGGGGTCTTGGCTACACCTTC.

V and J are TRBV18 and TRBJ1-4; no firm D call. This CDR3 region has 14 residues. V was trimmed by 6 bases and J by 2 bases, leaving 10 bases between them. CDR1 is KGHSH, CDR2 LQKENI, per germline. The chain's CDR3 is CASSVQKTNEKLFF. The DNA of the CDR3 is TGTGCCAGCTCCGTACAGAAGACTAATGAAAAACTGTTTTTT.